Shown below are 17 T cell receptor beta chains from a single sample sequenced in a study of control samples from healthy donors and cancer patients. Profiling relied on immunoSEQ multiplex PCR, and the TCRdb table lists in-frame clones only, not all of them. The sample contains fewer than 200,000 clones, around 87% of which appear only once. Sequenced sample: blood. Receptor source: a woman aged 50 to 65 in good health.

The rearrangement uses TRBV24-1 and TRBJ2-1, with D possibly being TRBD2 (5 bases). V was trimmed by 1 base and J by 2 bases, leaving 20 bases between them. The CDR3 spans 19 residues. Germline values: CDR1 KGHDR, CDR2 SFDVKD. The CDR3 protein is CATSDLGGDRGGTYNEQFF. The CDR3 DNA follows: TGTGCCACCAGTGATTTAGGCGGTGACCGGGGTGGGACCTACAATGAGCAGTTCTTC.

The CDR3 spells CASSQVTGANEQYF. In nucleotides, the CDR3 is TGTGCCAGCAGCCAAGTGACAGGGGCTAACGAGCAGTACTTC. This chain uses TRBV3-1 (or the pseudogene TRBV3-2) with TRBJ2-7; 8 bases agree with TRBD1. The CDR3 consists of 14 residues. Trimming at V came to 1 base and at J to 5 bases, leaving 4 bases not matched to a gene. CDR1 LGHDT and CDR2 YNNKEL come from the germline V gene (reference sequence).

The chain has TRBV30 and TRBJ2-7; 7 nucleotides match TRBD2. Trimming at V came to 5 bases and at J to 2 bases, leaving 9 bases not matched to a gene. The germline gives CDR1 GTSNPN, CDR2 SVGIG (reference sequence). The CDR3 runs 14 residues. CDR3 DNA sequence: TGTGCCTGGGCCTCTCAGCGGGAAACCTACGAGCAGTACTTC. This sequence encodes CAWASQRETYEQYF.

The rearrangement joins TRBV6-2 or TRBV6-3 to TRBJ2-5; the D is unclear. Germline values: CDR1 MNHEY, CDR2 SVGEGT. The CDR3 sequence is 13 residues long. V lost 3 bases to trimming and J lost 5 bases, with 10 bases between them. CDR3 nucleotide sequence: TGTGCCAGCAGTTATAACGAGTGGGAGACCCAGTACTTC. It is translated as CASSYNEWETQYF.

This chain connects TRBV4-1 to TRBJ1-3; D remains unclear. Germline V gene sequence: CDR1 MGHRA, CDR2 YSYEKL. The V gene lost 5 bases and the J gene lost 0 bases, with 11 bases spanning the gap. The CDR3 extends over 15 amino acids. The CDR3 protein is CASSVDGDSGNTIYF. CDR3 DNA sequence: TGCGCCAGCAGCGTAGACGGAGACTCTGGAAACACCATATATTTT.

The V gene is TRBV5-1, the J gene TRBJ2-3; no clear D. The CDR3 has 13 amino acids. Germline V lookup: CDR1 SGHRS, CDR2 YFSETQ. The germline V and J ends were trimmed by 4 bases and 3 bases, with 9 bases remaining between them. The CDR3 protein is CASSAGSTDTQYF. CDR3 DNA: TGCGCCAGCAGCGCCGGGTCGACAGATACGCAGTATTTT.

This chain connects TRBV5-1 to TRBJ2-5, with D tentatively TRBD2 (5 bases). The V gene lost 7 bases and the J gene lost 5 bases, with 15 bases spanning the gap. This CDR3 has 13 residues. Germline CDR1 SGHRS, CDR2 YFSETQ. CDR3 nucleotide sequence: TGCGCCAGCGGGTCTGGAGGTGCGGAGACCCAGTACTTC. Protein sequence: CASGSGGAETQYF.

This sequence joins TRBV2 and TRBJ1-3; 8 nucleotides line up with TRBD1. The trim removed 5 bases at V and 0 bases at J, leaving 6 bases unmatched. The CDR3 consists of 16 residues. In germline, CDR1 is SNHLY, CDR2 FYNNEI. CDR3 DNA: TGTGCCAGCAGTTACGGGACAGGCCGCTCTGGAAACACCATATATTTT. Translating gives CASSYGTGRSGNTIYF.

The chain links TRBV27 to TRBJ2-7; TRBD2 matches 7 bases. This CDR3 region has 16 residues. Germline lookup yields CDR1 MNHEY and CDR2 SMNVEV (reference sequence). V shed 1 base and J 2 bases; nucleotides not matched to a gene: 8. In nucleotides, the CDR3 is TGTGCCAGCAGTTTATATGGTAGCGGGCTTCCCTACGAGCAGTACTTC. It encodes CASSLYGSGLPYEQYF.

This clone came up once. This sequence joins TRBV7-9 and TRBJ1-6; a weak D match, TRBD1 (5 bases). This CDR3 region has 14 residues. Germline V gene lookup returns CDR1 SEHNR and CDR2 FQNEAQ (reference sequence). Trimming removed 5 bases from V and 10 bases from J, with 15 bases in between. CDR3: CASSQTEGGSPLHF. As DNA, the CDR3 is TGTGCCAGCAGCCAGACAGAGGGAGGCTCACCCCTCCACTTT.

The chain employs TRBV3-1 (or the pseudogene TRBV3-2) and TRBJ1-2; D is unclear. Trimming shortened V by 4 bases and J by 9 bases, and 21 bases separated the two germline ends. Germline V CDR1 and CDR2: LGHDT, YNNKEL (reference sequence). This CDR3 comprises 15 residues. CDR3 region: CASSPSEGKSSSYTF. For the CDR3, the DNA is TGTGCCAGCAGCCCTAGTGAGGGTAAAAGTAGTAGCTACACCTTC.

This clone was detected only once. This chain connects TRBV12-3 or TRBV12-4 to TRBJ1-1; D unclear. Trimming removed 7 bases from V and 0 bases from J, with 9 bases in between. CDR3 length: 13 amino acids. This chain's CDR3 is CASTLQVNTEAFF. In nucleotides, the CDR3 is TGTGCCAGCACTCTCCAGGTGAACACTGAAGCTTTCTTT.

The chain uses TRBV6-1 and TRBJ2-1; a weak D match, TRBD2 (5 bases). CDR1 MNHNS and CDR2 SASEGT come from the germline V gene. This CDR3 contains 17 residues. V lost 0 bases and J 5 bases, leaving 17 bases between the germline ends. The CDR3 reads CASSEAYNQRLDNEQFF. The CDR3 coding sequence is TGTGCCAGCAGTGAAGCCTATAACCAGCGGCTCGACAATGAGCAGTTCTTC.

The genes are TRBV7-2 and TRBJ1-4; perhaps TRBD1 as D (6 bases). With 3 bases removed from V and 5 bases from J, the gap between germline ends came to 13 bases. The CDR3 contains 15 residues. Germline CDR1 reads SGHTA; CDR2 reads FQGNSA. This chain's CDR3 is CASSLQTGHNEKLFF. Here the CDR3 DNA reads TGTGCCAGCAGCTTGCAGACAGGACACAATGAAAAACTGTTTTTT.

The chain recombines TRBV21-1 with TRBJ1-1; the listed D gene, TRBD1, was not tested against the DNA. TRBV21-1 is a listed pseudogene. This CDR3 spans 19 amino acids. CDR3 protein: CASSKAYRVVRSGVTEAFF. The DNA of the CDR3 is TGTGCCAGCAGCAAAGCATACAGGGTTGTAAGGAGTGGCGTGACTGAAGCTTTCTTT.

CDR3 protein: CAWARATSEKLFF. As DNA, the CDR3 is TGTGCCTGGGCCCGGGCGACATCGGAAAAACTGTTTTTT. The chain links TRBV30 to TRBJ1-4; no firm D call. Trimming shortened V by 5 bases and J by 8 bases, and 15 bases separated the two germline ends. The CDR3 is made up of 13 amino acids. Germline-derived CDR1 and CDR2 are GTSNPN and SVGIG (reference sequence).

As regards this clone: Different DNA sequences within this sample yield the same CDR3. The chain combines TRBV5-4 with TRBJ2-2; 7 nucleotides agree with TRBD1. Trimming at V came to 1 base and at J to 7 bases, leaving 7 bases not matched to a gene. CDR3 length: 15 residues. CDR1 is SGHNT and CDR2 is YYREEE in the germline V gene (reference sequence). CDR3 in DNA: TGTGCCAGCAGCTTGAATAGGGGGCTCGGCGGGGAGCTGTTTTTT. As protein: CASSLNRGLGGELFF.